A selection of T cell receptor beta chains follows, all from one sample in a study of early T cells in non-severe SARS-CoV-2 infection. Via MiXCR, TCRdb re-called the 5' RACE reads, giving one row per CDR3 protein. The sample lists tens of thousands of distinct CDR3 sequences; around 14% were seen once. Sequences were obtained from whole blood. The receptors were sampled from an adult who was a healthcare worker with PCR-confirmed SARS-CoV-2 infection or an uninfected control (not recorded which). Each CDR3 is given with its conserved first and last residue. Each record gives: V gene, CDR3 length, CDR3 protein.

TRBV28	14	CASKIDSHTGELFF
TRBV28	16	CASSLSRGSPTDTQYF
TRBV5-1	17	CASRRYGGIQATYEQYF
TRBV19	16	CASKPGRAGSYNEQFF
TRBV7-6	13	CASSPGTGEKAFF
TRBV18	13	CATGTSVYNEQFF
TRBV7-9	15	CASSSGAGDGPEQYF
TRBV12-3/TRBV12-4	15	CASSFTRATTGELFF
TRBV12-3/TRBV12-4	15	CASSPGYSGANVLTF
TRBV12-3/TRBV12-4	18	CASSHQTETSERTGELFF
TRBV29-1	15	CSVEFGTGAADTQYF
TRBV20-1	16	CSARDPEREWVDTQYF
TRBV27	14	CASKPAVNTDTQYF
TRBV20-1	13	CSASRIGVAEAFF
TRBV12-3/TRBV12-4	13	CASSSTGGPEAFF
TRBV2	18	CASSGEPWTGGVSTEAFF
TRBV29-1	11	CSAGDAYGYTF
TRBV15	16	CATSRRPLLDGDIQYF
TRBV27	14	CASSTGRLNYGYTF
TRBV7-7	14	CASSPAGTSNEQFF
TRBV29-1	14	CSVVLSLNTGELFF
TRBV7-2	12	CASSLITNEQFF
TRBV20-1	12	CSARGGETEQFF
TRBV7-9	16	CASSLGAGGPTDTQYF
TRBV28	12	CASSGARDTQYF
TRBV6-6	15	CASSYRGDPIYGYTF
TRBV20-1	13	CSAIGPNPYEQYF
TRBV28	15	CASSTRAMALQEQFF
TRBV6-2/TRBV6-3	13	CASSGQGDQPQHF
TRBV11-2	11	CASSFGDEAFF
TRBV5-1	13	CASSLESSSPLHF
TRBV11-2	15	CASSVGPVPRYEQYF
TRBV21-1	17	CASGPPTGQGSKNIQYF
TRBV28	15	CASPGQGVTDTEAFF
TRBV28	12	CASSLPGQKAFF
TRBV12-3/TRBV12-4	12	CASSVGNNEQFF
TRBV7-3	14	CASSLEGGMDTQYF
TRBV6-1	14	CASSEGTANEKLFF
TRBV5-1	15	CASSFGYSNTGELFF
TRBV10-3	13	CAISGLAGNEQFF
TRBV4-1	16	CASSQRTRQANTEAFF
TRBV6-5	15	CASSPGGWRADTQYF
TRBV3-1	15	CASSQVQEMAGELFF
TRBV6-5	16	CASSYSGTSGHNEQFF